The 27 T cell receptor beta chains listed next were all sequenced from one sample in a study of shared clonotypes between healthy human individuals. The table came from immunoSEQ multiplex PCR; TCRdb's copy has only in-frame clones and leaves some out. Of about 2 million clones detected, about 95% appear once; the ten largest clones hold under 1.5%. The naive CD8 subset, CD45RO-negative cells positively selected for CCR7, excluded terminally differentiated effector memory CD45RA+ cells. The sequencing input was naive CD8+ T cells sorted from blood. These receptors were taken from a man younger than 30 in good health.

V and J are TRBV27 and TRBJ2-7; TRBD1 is a possible D gene (6 bases). The germline V gene encodes CDR1 MNHEY and CDR2 SMNVEV (reference sequence). The CDR3 contains 15 residues. V dropped 3 bases and J dropped 0 bases, with 12 bases sitting between them. In DNA form, the CDR3 reads TGTGCCAGCAGTTTTGGGGACACAAGCTCCTACGAGCAGTACTTC. This translates into CASSFGDTSSYEQYF.

About this clone: A much larger clone lies one base from this, so it may be a read error. Distinct nucleotide sequences in the sample also encode this CDR3. The chain couples TRBV5-6 to TRBJ2-1, with 8 bases fitting TRBD2. Per germline, CDR1 SGHDT and CDR2 YYEEEE. The length of the CDR3 is 14 residues. V gave up 2 bases and J gave up 3 bases; unmatched junction bases: 1. Here the CDR3 DNA reads TGTGCCAGCAGCTTAAGCGGGAGCTACAATGAGCAGTTCTTC. Protein product: CASSLSGSYNEQFF.

The V and J genes are TRBV19 and TRBJ1-1; 9 bases line up with TRBD1. The CDR3 contains 16 residues. Trimming removed 11 bases from V and 1 base from J; junction bases left unmatched: 14. CDR1 and CDR2 (germline): LNHDA, SQIVND (reference sequence). CDR3 residues: CASAGQGSVTNTEAFF. The DNA for the CDR3 is TGTGCCTCCGCGGGACAGGGAAGTGTCACGAACACTGAAGCTTTCTTT.

The chain joins TRBV11-2 to TRBJ1-1; no reliable D call. Germline V gene data show CDR1 as SGHAT and CDR2 as FQNNGV. The CDR3 runs 13 residues. The V end lost 3 bases, the J end lost 4 bases, and 9 bases lay between the germline ends. The DNA for the CDR3 is TGTGCCAGCAGCTTCGGTACTGGCACTGAAGCTTTCTTT. Protein product: CASSFGTGTEAFF.

The chain is built from TRBV28 and TRBJ1-6; 9 bases align to TRBD1. The CDR3 is made up of 15 amino acids. V lost 8 bases to trimming and J lost 4 bases; unmatched junction nucleotides: 6. Germline V gives CDR1 MDHEN, CDR2 SYDVKM. Written as DNA, the CDR3 is TGTGCCAGCGCTGACAGGGGGGTTTATAATTCACCCCTCCACTTT. Protein product: CASADRGVYNSPLHF.

This clone was found once. This chain links TRBV25-1 with TRBJ2-3; 8 bases match TRBD2. V lost 1 base and J lost 5; bases outside the gene matches: 11. The germline V gene encodes CDR1 MGHDK and CDR2 SYGVNS. CDR3 length equals 17 residues. CDR3 sequence reads: CASSEWGDGGAGDTQYF. The CDR3 nucleotides are TGTGCCAGCAGTGAATGGGGAGACGGGGGGGCCGGAGATACGCAGTATTTT.

J is TRBJ2-3 and V is TRBV27; TRBD2 agrees at 9 bases. V was pared by 7 bases and J by 2 bases, with 4 bases of the junction left unmatched. Germline lookup yields CDR1 MNHEY and CDR2 SMNVEV (reference sequence). The CDR3 loop spans 14 amino acids. The CDR3 coding sequence is TGTGCCAGCAATAGCGGGAGTATCACAGATACGCAGTATTTT. Translated, it gives CASNSGSITDTQYF.

The V gene is TRBV6-6, the J gene TRBJ2-5; possibly TRBD1 for D (5 bases). This CDR3 is 16 amino acids long. V was trimmed by 6 bases and J by 5 bases, leaving 22 bases between them. Germline assignment: CDR1 MNHNY and CDR2 SVGAGI (reference sequence). The chain's CDR3 is CASSLPSDQGHETQYF. CDR3 sequence (DNA): TGTGCCAGCAGCCTCCCCTCAGACCAGGGCCACGAGACCCAGTACTTC.

CDR3 sequence: CASSNSDRVALNTEAFF. Written as DNA, the CDR3 is TGTGCCAGCAGCAACTCCGACAGGGTGGCTTTGAACACTGAAGCTTTCTTT. This chain joins TRBV5-5 and TRBJ1-1; 7 bases are a match to TRBD1. Per the germline V gene, CDR1 is SGHKS and CDR2 is YYEKEE (reference sequence). With V trimmed by 4 bases and J by 0 bases, 12 bases remained unmatched. The CDR3 runs 17 residues.

As regards this clone: Other nucleotide sequences in the sample specify the same CDR3. V is TRBV9 and J is TRBJ2-1, with D possibly matching TRBD1 (6 bases). V gave up 0 bases and J gave up 2 bases, with 6 bases separating them. Germline values: CDR1 SGDLS, CDR2 YYNGEE. There are 14 residues in the CDR3. CDR3 sequence: CASSVEGAYNEQFF. DNA of the CDR3: TGTGCCAGCAGCGTAGAGGGGGCCTACAATGAGCAGTTCTTC.

This chain's CDR3 is CASSLAAGWTGELFF. CDR3 nucleotides: TGTGCCAGCAGCTTAGCTGCGGGATGGACCGGGGAGCTGTTTTTT. The chain recombines TRBV11-2 with TRBJ2-2; the D gene is possibly TRBD2 (6 bases). Germline CDR1 reads SGHAT; CDR2 reads FQNNGV. Trimming removed 1 base from V and 5 bases from J, with 11 bases in between. This CDR3 is 15 amino acids long. Full variable domain (outside the CDR3, taken from reference TRBV11-2 and TRBJ2-2): EAGVAQSPRYKIIEKRQSVAFWCNPISGHATLYWYQQILGQGPKLLIQFQNNGVVDDSQLPKDRFSAERLKGVDSTLKIQPAKLEDSAVYLCASSLAAGWTGELFFGEGSRLTVL.

The V and J genes are TRBV29-1 and TRBJ1-3; D uncertain. This CDR3 has 15 residues. Germline CDR1 is SQVTM and CDR2 is ANQGSEA. Between the trimmed V and J ends, which lost 1 base and 1 base, there was a span of 11 bases. CDR3 coding DNA: TGCAGCGTTGAAGCCCTGGGAAGGTCTGGAAACACCATATATTTT. Protein: CSVEALGRSGNTIYF.

This clone showed up just once. The chain employs TRBV5-4 and TRBJ2-5; 13 bases agree with TRBD2. In germline, CDR1 is SGHNT, CDR2 YYREEE (reference sequence). Trimming removed 0 bases from V and 4 bases from J; junction bases left unmatched: 3. The CDR3 runs 16 residues. CDR3 amino acids: CASSLGLAGGGETQYF. CDR3 in DNA: TGTGCCAGCAGCTTGGGACTAGCGGGGGGAGGAGAGACCCAGTACTTC.

About this clone itself: Additional DNA sequences in this sample encode the identical CDR3. The V and J genes are TRBV7-9 and TRBJ2-7; TRBD2 matches 8 bases. CDR1 SEHNR and CDR2 FQNEAQ come from the germline V gene (reference sequence). The junction had 4 bases not matched to a gene; V was cut back by 4 bases and J by 2 bases. The CDR3 extends over 14 amino acids. The CDR3 DNA reads as TGTGCCAGCAGCTCACCGGGACTAGCCTACGAGCAGTACTTC. Translating gives CASSSPGLAYEQYF.

The chain couples TRBV5-1 to TRBJ2-3; 10 bases fit TRBD2. The CDR3 length is 15 residues. The germline gives CDR1 SGHRS, CDR2 YFSETQ. With 2 bases clipped from V and 6 bases from J, the junction kept 6 bases outside the gene matches. The CDR3, as DNA: TGCGCCAGCAGCTTTGAACTAGCGGGACTTGATACGCAGTATTTT. This gives the protein CASSFELAGLDTQYF.

The chain couples TRBV11-3 to TRBJ2-1; tentatively, D is TRBD2 (6 bases). The V end was cut by 5 bases, the J end by 10 bases, with 9 bases between. The CDR3 sequence is 11 residues long. Germline values: CDR1 SGHNT, CDR2 YENEEA. In DNA form, the CDR3 reads TGTGCCAGCAGCCTTAGCGGAGAGCAGTTCTTC. Encoded protein: CASSLSGEQFF. Drawing the rest from reference TRBV11-3 and TRBJ2-1, the complete variable domain is EAGVVQSPRYKIIEKKQPVAFWCNPISGHNTLYWYLQNLGQGPELLIRYENEEAVDDSQLPKDRFSAERLKGVDSTLKIQPAELGDSAVYLCASSLSGEQFFGPGTRLTVL.

The V and J genes are TRBV4-1 and TRBJ2-4, with D maybe TRBD2 (6 bases). Trimming cost V 1 base and J 6 bases, with 19 bases left between them. There are 17 residues in the CDR3. Germline V gene lookup returns CDR1 MGHRA and CDR2 YSYEKL. CDR3 DNA sequence: TGCGCCAGCAGCCAAGCGACCCGGAGGGATATGGGAAACATTCAGTACTTC. Residues: CASSQATRRDMGNIQYF.

V gene TRBV6-1 combines with J gene TRBJ1-5; the D is unclear. The CDR3 runs to 14 residues. Germline V gives CDR1 MNHNS, CDR2 SASEGT. V was trimmed by 1 base and J by 10 bases, leaving 14 bases between them. Here the CDR3 DNA reads TGTGCCAGCAGTGAAGAGGTCGGCGGAGATCCCCAGCATTTT. It codes for CASSEEVGGDPQHF.

The rearrangement joins TRBV29-1 to TRBJ2-1, with unresolved D. This CDR3 has 12 residues. Trimming took 6 bases from V and 0 from J, leaving 6 bases between them. Germline CDR1 is SQVTM and CDR2 is ANQGSEA. CDR3 sequence (DNA): TGCAGCGTGGGAAGCTCCTACAATGAGCAGTTCTTC. Amino acids: CSVGSSYNEQFF.

The J gene is TRBJ2-5, the V gene TRBV11-2; 7 nucleotides line up with TRBD1. This CDR3 comprises 15 residues. CDR1 is SGHAT and CDR2 is FQNNGV in the germline V gene. The V segment lost 3 bases and the J segment 1 base; nucleotides outside the gene matches: 5. The CDR3 coding sequence is TGTGCCAGCAGCTTCCGGGGACAGATCCAAGAGACCCAGTACTTC. Its translation is CASSFRGQIQETQYF. Together with reference TRBV11-2 and TRBJ2-5, the CDR3 gives the full variable domain: EAGVAQSPRYKIIEKRQSVAFWCNPISGHATLYWYQQILGQGPKLLIQFQNNGVVDDSQLPKDRFSAERLKGVDSTLKIQPAKLEDSAVYLCASSFRGQIQETQYFGPGTRLLVL.

The genes are TRBV9 and TRBJ2-1, with 10 bases fitting TRBD2. CDR3 length: 16 residues. V dropped 0 bases and J dropped 5; count of bases not matched to a gene: 5. The germline gives CDR1 SGDLS, CDR2 YYNGEE. This chain's CDR3 is CASSVGGLAADNEQFF. CDR3 bases: TGTGCCAGCAGCGTAGGAGGACTAGCGGCGGACAATGAGCAGTTCTTC.

Only one count was recorded for this clone. The chain combines TRBV19 with TRBJ1-2; unclear D gene. The V gene lost 3 bases and the J gene lost 1 base, with 6 bases spanning the gap. The CDR3 runs to 13 residues. Per germline, CDR1 LNHDA and CDR2 SQIVND (reference sequence). The chain's CDR3 is CASSMGVNYGYTF. In nucleotides, the CDR3 is TGTGCCAGTAGTATGGGAGTTAACTATGGCTACACCTTC.

The count of this clone is one. Other DNA sequences from this sample encode an identical CDR3 as well. The chain has TRBV10-2 and TRBJ2-7; D is ambiguous. The CDR3 is 11 amino acids. Trimming shortened V by 2 bases and J by 6 bases, and 5 bases separated the two germline ends. Looked up from germline, CDR1 is WSHSY and CDR2 is SAAADI. The CDR3 here is CASSELGEQYF. The DNA for the CDR3 is TGCGCCAGCAGTGAGCTGGGCGAGCAGTACTTC.

Written as DNA, the CDR3 is TGTGCCAGTAGCCCTTCGGAAGGGGGTTATGGCTACACCTTC. This encodes CASSPSEGGYGYTF. V is TRBV19 and J is TRBJ1-2; D is perhaps TRBD1 (6 bases). The CDR3 sequence is 14 residues long. V lost 6 bases and J lost 5, with 16 bases in between. Germline loops: CDR1 LNHDA, CDR2 SQIVND (reference sequence).

This clone was detected once. V and J are TRBV7-9 and TRBJ2-4; D may be TRBD2 (6 bases). The length of the CDR3 is 19 residues. V gave up 4 bases and J gave up 1 base, with 23 bases separating them. From germline, CDR1 is SEHNR and CDR2 FQNEAQ (reference sequence). CDR3 nucleotides: TGTGCCAGCAGCTCAGAGGGACTGGAGGTCCGATTTGCCAAAAACATTCAGTACTTC. Encoded protein: CASSSEGLEVRFAKNIQYF.

This clone was seen only a few times. The gene calls are TRBV7-8 and TRBJ1-3; D is unresolved. The CDR3 runs to 18 residues. Trimming cost V 5 bases and J 2 bases, with 22 bases left between them. CDR1 and CDR2 from the germline V gene are SGHVS and FQNEAQ. CDR3 in DNA: TGTGCCAGCAGCCTTTTGGGCACCTGGTGGATGGCTGGAAACACCATATATTTT. It translates to CASSLLGTWWMAGNTIYF.

The chain is built from TRBV5-5 and TRBJ1-1; 8 nucleotides match TRBD1. The CDR3 consists of 14 residues. The junction had 5 bases not matched to a gene; V was cut back by 5 bases and J by 2 bases. The germline CDR1 and CDR2 sequences are SGHKS and YYEKEE (reference sequence). The CDR3 reads CASSWTGINTEAFF. The CDR3 coding sequence is TGTGCCAGCAGTTGGACAGGGATCAACACTGAAGCTTTCTTT.